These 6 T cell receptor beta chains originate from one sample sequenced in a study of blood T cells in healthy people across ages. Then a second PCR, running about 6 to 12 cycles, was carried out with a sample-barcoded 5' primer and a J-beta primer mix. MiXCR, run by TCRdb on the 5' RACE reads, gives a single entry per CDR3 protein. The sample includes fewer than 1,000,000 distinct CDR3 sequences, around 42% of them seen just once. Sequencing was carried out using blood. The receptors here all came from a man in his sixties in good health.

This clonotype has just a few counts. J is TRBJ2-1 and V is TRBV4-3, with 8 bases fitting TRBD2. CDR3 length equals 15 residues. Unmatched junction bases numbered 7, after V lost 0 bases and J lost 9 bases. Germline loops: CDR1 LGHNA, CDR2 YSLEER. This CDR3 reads CASSQDTSGGGEQFF. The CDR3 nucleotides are TGCGCCAGCAGCCAAGATACCAGCGGGGGCGGTGAGCAGTTCTTC.

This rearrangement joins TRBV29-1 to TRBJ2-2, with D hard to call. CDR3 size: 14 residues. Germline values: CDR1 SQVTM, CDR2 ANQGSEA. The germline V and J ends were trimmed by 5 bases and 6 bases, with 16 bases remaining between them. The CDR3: CSVILEYYAGELFF. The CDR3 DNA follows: TGCAGCGTTATCCTCGAGTATTACGCCGGGGAGCTGTTTTTT.

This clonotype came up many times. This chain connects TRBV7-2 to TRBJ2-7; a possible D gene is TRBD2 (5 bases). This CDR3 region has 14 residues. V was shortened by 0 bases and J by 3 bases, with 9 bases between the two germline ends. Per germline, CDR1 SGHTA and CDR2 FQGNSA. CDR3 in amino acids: CASSLAGVDYEQYF. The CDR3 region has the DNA TGTGCCAGCAGCTTAGCCGGGGTGGACTACGAGCAGTACTTC.

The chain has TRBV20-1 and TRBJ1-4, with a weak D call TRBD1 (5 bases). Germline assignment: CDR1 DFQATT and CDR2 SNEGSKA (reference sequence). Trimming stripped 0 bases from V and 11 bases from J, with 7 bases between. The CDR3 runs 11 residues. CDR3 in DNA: TGCAGTGCTAGAGACAGGGCCAAACTGTTTTTT. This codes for CSARDRAKLFF.

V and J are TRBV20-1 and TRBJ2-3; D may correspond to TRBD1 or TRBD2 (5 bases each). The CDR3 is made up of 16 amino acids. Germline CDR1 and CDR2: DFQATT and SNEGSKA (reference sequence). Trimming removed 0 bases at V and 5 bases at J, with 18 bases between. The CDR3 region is CSARDPFRGFQDTQYF. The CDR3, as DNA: TGCAGTGCTAGAGACCCTTTCCGGGGCTTTCAAGATACGCAGTATTTT.

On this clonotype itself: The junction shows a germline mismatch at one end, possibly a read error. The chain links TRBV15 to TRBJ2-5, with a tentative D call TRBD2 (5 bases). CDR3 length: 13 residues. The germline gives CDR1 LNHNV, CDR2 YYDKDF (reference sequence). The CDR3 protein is CATSGDRRETQYF. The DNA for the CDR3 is TGTGCCACCAGCGGAGATCGGAGGGAGACCCAGTACTTC.